This T cell receptor (beta chain) appears in the sequencing data of a study of T cell repertoires in cytomegalovirus infection. This CDR3 contains 15 residues. Germline V gene sequence: CDR1 SGHTA, CDR2 FQGNSA. With 3 bases removed from V and 0 bases from J, the gap between germline ends came to 10 bases. TCRdb reprocessed the reads with MiXCR, giving one entry per CDR3 protein. Among roughly 350,000 distinct CDR3 sequences listed, about a third were seen once. In its sample, this clonotype was seen many times. The antigen is not known. The sequencing used cultured PBMCs, collected from culture after CMV antigen stimulation. V usage is TRBV7-2 and J usage is TRBJ2-3, with a tentative D call TRBD1 (5 bases). This sequence originates from a human donor in good health (CMV status not recorded). Some clones in this sample may be carry-over from other donors' samples. DNA of the CDR3: TGTGCCAGCAGCTTCGACAGCCTAAGCACAGATACGCAGTATTTT. Translating it yields CASSFDSLSTDTQYF.